These T cell receptor beta chains were read from a single sample in a study of T cells in tumors after PD-1 blockade. Sequenced by immunoSEQ multiplex PCR; TCRdb stores in-frame clones only, minus some. The sample shows roughly 48,000 clones, over 75% of them seen only once. Material: PBMCs, obtained before anti-PD-1 treatment. The receptors stem from a human donor with basal cell carcinoma. The CDR3 runs from the conserved cysteine through the conserved F or W. D genes are given only for firm matches. Part of the rows lack a size; the others show once, few, many or a class for expanded clones.

J gene | D gene | clone size | V gene | CDR3 DNA | CDR3 protein
TRBJ2-7 | TRBD1 | - | TRBV6-1 | TGTGCCAGCAGTGAACCCCTAGACAGGGTTTCCTACGAGCAGTACTTC | CASSEPLDRVSYEQYF
TRBJ1-6 | - | - | TRBV7-2 | TGTGCCAGCAGCTTGAAGGGAGGGACGACACCCCTCCACTTT | CASSLKGGTTPLHF
TRBJ1-5 | - | - | TRBV28 | TGTGCCAGCAGTACTCCGGCAGGCCGAACCTATAGCAATCAGCCCCAGCATTTT | CASSTPAGRTYSNQPQHF
TRBJ1-5 | - | once | TRBV30 | TGTGCCTGGAGCGATACTAGACAGCCCCAGCATTTT | CAWSDTRQPQHF
TRBJ2-7 | - | - | TRBV6-5 | TGTGCCAGCAGAAGCCCGCGCGACGAGCAGTACTTC | CASRSPRDEQYF
TRBJ1-3 | TRBD1 | - | TRBV4-1 | TGCGCCAGCAGCCACTCCCGGGACAGGGACGGAAACACCATATATTTT | CASSHSRDRDGNTIYF
TRBJ2-1 | - | - | TRBV5-1 | TGCGCCAGCAGCTCATACAGTGATGAGCAGTTCTTC | CASSSYSDEQFF
TRBJ2-3 | TRBD1 | - | TRBV7-2 | TGTGCCAGCAGCTCACGGGACAGGGTCATTAGTACAGATACGCAGTATTTT | CASSSRDRVISTDTQYF
TRBJ2-2 | - | - | TRBV10-3 | TGTGCCATCAGTGACCGGGGGCGGGGCGGGGAGCTGTTTTTT | CAISDRGRGGELFF
TRBJ2-5 | - | - | TRBV2 | TGTGCCACTCTCGGGGTTCAAGAGACCCAGTACTTC | CATLGVQETQYF
TRBJ1-5 | - | once | TRBV30 | TGTGCCTGGAGTGTAACCGGATCGGGCCAGCCCCAGCATTTT | CAWSVTGSGQPQHF
TRBJ1-5 | - | few | TRBV28 | TGTGCCAGCAGCCTATTGCCCAGGGAAAGGCAGCCCCAGCATTTT | CASSLLPRERQPQHF
TRBJ2-1 | TRBD2 | - | TRBV19 | TGTGCCAGTAGTTCTCGGAGCGGGAGCCCCTTCTCCTACAATGAGCAGTTCTTC | CASSSRSGSPFSYNEQFF
TRBJ2-7 | TRBD2 | - | TRBV12-5 | TGTGCTAGTGGTTTGGCACCGGGGGAGGAAGCGGGGGGCTCCTACGAGCAGTACTTC | CASGLAPGEEAGGSYEQYF
TRBJ1-2 | TRBD1 | - | TRBV20-1 | TGCAGTGCTAGTACAGGGGCCACCTTCGGCTACACCTTC | CSASTGATFGYTF
TRBJ1-6 | - | - | TRBV6-5 | TGTGCCAGCAGTTATGTGACAGGCAATAATTCACCCCTCCACTTT | CASSYVTGNNSPLHF
TRBJ2-7 | - | - | TRBV27 | TGTCGGGGAGGCTCCTACGAGCAGTACTTC | CRGGSYEQYF
TRBJ1-2 | - | - | TRBV12-3/TRBV12-4 | TGTGCCAGCAGCGCCGACAGAGTCTATGGCTACACCTTC | CASSADRVYGYTF
TRBJ2-7 | - | few | TRBV5-4 | TGTGCCAGCAGCTTGGATCGAGCGGTCTCCTACGAGCAGTACTTC | CASSLDRAVSYEQYF
TRBJ1-6 | TRBD1 | - | TRBV10-3 | TGTGCCATCAGCCCCGGGACAGCCCTGGGTTCACCCCTCCACTTT | CAISPGTALGSPLHF
TRBJ2-3 | TRBD1 | - | TRBV10-3 | TGTGCCATCAGTGAGAGACCGAAGACAGGGTTCACAGATACGCAGTATTTT | CAISERPKTGFTDTQYF
TRBJ2-1 | TRBD2 | - | TRBV7-2 | TGTGCCAGCAGCTTAGAAGGGACTAGCGGGGGGAGCAATGAGCAGTTCTTC | CASSLEGTSGGSNEQFF
TRBJ2-1 | - | - | TRBV3-1/TRBV3-2 | TGTGCCAGCAGCCGCAGGGGGGGCAATGAGCAGTTCTTC | CASSRRGGNEQFF
TRBJ2-2 | - | - | TRBV24-1 | TGTGCCACCAGTGACTCTAGGACATACACCGGGGAGCTGTTTTTT | CATSDSRTYTGELFF
TRBJ1-2 | - | - | TRBV3-1/TRBV3-2 | TGTGCCAGCAGCCAAGTGGAGGGATTCTATGGCTACACCTTC | CASSQVEGFYGYTF
TRBJ1-2 | - | - | TRBV3-1/TRBV3-2 | TGTGCCAGCAGCCAAAGGCAGGCTGCCGACTATGGCTACACCTTC | CASSQRQAADYGYTF
TRBJ1-1 | - | - | TRBV7-2 | TGTGCCAGCAGTCCCTCAGACGGGGCGAGAACTGAAGCTTTCTTT | CASSPSDGARTEAFF
TRBJ1-1 | - | - | TRBV4-2 | TGTGCCAGCAGCCAAGTTGTTGGGGGAGGAAAAAACACTGAAGCTTTCTTT | CASSQVVGGGKNTEAFF
TRBJ2-7 | - | - | TRBV2 | TGTGCCAGCAGTGCAGGGAGCGAGCAGTACTTC | CASSAGSEQYF
TRBJ2-7 | - | - | TRBV18 | TGTGCCAGCTCACCAAGCTTGATTACAGGTTCCTACGAGCAGTACTTC | CASSPSLITGSYEQYF
TRBJ2-5 | TRBD2 | once | TRBV3-1/TRBV3-2 | TGTGCCAGCAGCCGAGTCTTGACTAGCGGGGGGCCGGGGACCCAGTACTTC | CASSRVLTSGGPGTQYF
TRBJ2-5 | TRBD2 | - | TRBV5-1 | TGCGCCAGCAGCTTGGTGGGTAGCGGGGGATACCAAGAGACCCAGTACTTC | CASSLVGSGGYQETQYF
TRBJ1-6 | TRBD1 | - | TRBV5-1 | TGCGCCAGCAGCCAAGTAAGGGGACAGGGGTACTCACCCCTCCACTTT | CASSQVRGQGYSPLHF
TRBJ2-6 | TRBD2 | - | TRBV3-1/TRBV3-2 | TGTGCCAGCAGCCTCTGGGGGGGGGCTGGGGCCAACGTCCTGACTTTC | CASSLWGGAGANVLTF
TRBJ2-7 | - | - | TRBV29-1 | TGCAGCTGCCAGGACTACCAATACGAGCAGTACTTC | CSCQDYQYEQYF
TRBJ2-7 | TRBD1 | - | TRBV2 | TGTGCCACCCGACCGGGGGACAGGGGGCTCGACGAGCAGTACTTC | CATRPGDRGLDEQYF
TRBJ2-7 | - | - | TRBV19 | TGTGCCAGTACCACGGGTCTAGGCCCTTTCGAGCAGTACTTC | CASTTGLGPFEQYF
TRBJ1-3 | - | - | TRBV21-1 | TGTGCCAGCAGCCTCCGGGACAGGGGGACTGGAAACACCATATATTTT | CASSLRDRGTGNTIYF
TRBJ2-7 | - | - | TRBV20-1 | TGCAGTGCTGCCGAGCTCGAGCAGTACTTC | CSAAELEQYF
TRBJ1-1 | - | - | TRBV27 | TGTGCCAGCATTGGATACACTGAAGCTTTCTTT | CASIGYTEAFF
TRBJ2-3 | - | - | TRBV3-1/TRBV3-2 | TGTGCCAGCAGCCCATCCGGGTTTCTCACAGATACGCAGTATTTT | CASSPSGFLTDTQYF
TRBJ2-7 | TRBD2 | - | TRBV3-1/TRBV3-2 | TGTGCCAGCAGCAGGGAGGGTTTCTACTACGAGCAGTACTTC | CASSREGFYYEQYF
TRBJ2-5 | TRBD1 | - | TRBV7-8 | TGTGCCAGCAGCTTAAGGGGGCCATCTTATCAAGAGACCCAGTACTTC | CASSLRGPSYQETQYF
TRBJ1-3 | - | - | TRBV15 | TGTGCCACCAGCGTACAGGGCCCAAGCTCTGGAAACACCATATATTTT | CATSVQGPSSGNTIYF
TRBJ1-6 | - | - | TRBV18 | TGTGCCAGCTCACCAGGGAGGGAAAATTCACCCCTCCACTTT | CASSPGRENSPLHF
TRBJ2-5 | TRBD2 | - | TRBV18 | TGTGCCAGCTTCTTGACTAGCGCGAGGGAGACCCAGTACTTC | CASFLTSARETQYF
TRBJ2-6 | - | - | TRBV19 | TGTGCCAGTAACCTCCAGGGTTCGGGGGCCAACGTCCTGACTTTC | CASNLQGSGANVLTF
TRBJ1-3 | - | - | TRBV15 | TGTGCCACCAGAGAAGCAGCCTCTGGAAACACCATATATTTT | CATREAASGNTIYF
TRBJ1-1 | - | few | TRBV19 | TGTGCCAGTATCTACACAGGGAGTTATGAAGCTTTCTTT | CASIYTGSYEAFF
TRBJ1-1 | - | - | TRBV9 | TGTGCCAGCAGCATTCGAACAGGAGTTGGAACTGAAGCTTTCTTT | CASSIRTGVGTEAFF
TRBJ2-7 | - | - | TRBV6-1 | TGTGCCAGCAGTGAATCCTACGAGCAGTACTTC | CASSESYEQYF
TRBJ1-1 | - | - | TRBV5-4 | TGTGCCAGCAGCCTCTTGGGGGGGGGTTCCACTGAAGCTTTCTTT | CASSLLGGGSTEAFF
TRBJ2-6 | - | few | TRBV30 | TGTGCCTGGGAGGGGGACTCTGGGGCCAACGTCCTGACTTTC | CAWEGDSGANVLTF